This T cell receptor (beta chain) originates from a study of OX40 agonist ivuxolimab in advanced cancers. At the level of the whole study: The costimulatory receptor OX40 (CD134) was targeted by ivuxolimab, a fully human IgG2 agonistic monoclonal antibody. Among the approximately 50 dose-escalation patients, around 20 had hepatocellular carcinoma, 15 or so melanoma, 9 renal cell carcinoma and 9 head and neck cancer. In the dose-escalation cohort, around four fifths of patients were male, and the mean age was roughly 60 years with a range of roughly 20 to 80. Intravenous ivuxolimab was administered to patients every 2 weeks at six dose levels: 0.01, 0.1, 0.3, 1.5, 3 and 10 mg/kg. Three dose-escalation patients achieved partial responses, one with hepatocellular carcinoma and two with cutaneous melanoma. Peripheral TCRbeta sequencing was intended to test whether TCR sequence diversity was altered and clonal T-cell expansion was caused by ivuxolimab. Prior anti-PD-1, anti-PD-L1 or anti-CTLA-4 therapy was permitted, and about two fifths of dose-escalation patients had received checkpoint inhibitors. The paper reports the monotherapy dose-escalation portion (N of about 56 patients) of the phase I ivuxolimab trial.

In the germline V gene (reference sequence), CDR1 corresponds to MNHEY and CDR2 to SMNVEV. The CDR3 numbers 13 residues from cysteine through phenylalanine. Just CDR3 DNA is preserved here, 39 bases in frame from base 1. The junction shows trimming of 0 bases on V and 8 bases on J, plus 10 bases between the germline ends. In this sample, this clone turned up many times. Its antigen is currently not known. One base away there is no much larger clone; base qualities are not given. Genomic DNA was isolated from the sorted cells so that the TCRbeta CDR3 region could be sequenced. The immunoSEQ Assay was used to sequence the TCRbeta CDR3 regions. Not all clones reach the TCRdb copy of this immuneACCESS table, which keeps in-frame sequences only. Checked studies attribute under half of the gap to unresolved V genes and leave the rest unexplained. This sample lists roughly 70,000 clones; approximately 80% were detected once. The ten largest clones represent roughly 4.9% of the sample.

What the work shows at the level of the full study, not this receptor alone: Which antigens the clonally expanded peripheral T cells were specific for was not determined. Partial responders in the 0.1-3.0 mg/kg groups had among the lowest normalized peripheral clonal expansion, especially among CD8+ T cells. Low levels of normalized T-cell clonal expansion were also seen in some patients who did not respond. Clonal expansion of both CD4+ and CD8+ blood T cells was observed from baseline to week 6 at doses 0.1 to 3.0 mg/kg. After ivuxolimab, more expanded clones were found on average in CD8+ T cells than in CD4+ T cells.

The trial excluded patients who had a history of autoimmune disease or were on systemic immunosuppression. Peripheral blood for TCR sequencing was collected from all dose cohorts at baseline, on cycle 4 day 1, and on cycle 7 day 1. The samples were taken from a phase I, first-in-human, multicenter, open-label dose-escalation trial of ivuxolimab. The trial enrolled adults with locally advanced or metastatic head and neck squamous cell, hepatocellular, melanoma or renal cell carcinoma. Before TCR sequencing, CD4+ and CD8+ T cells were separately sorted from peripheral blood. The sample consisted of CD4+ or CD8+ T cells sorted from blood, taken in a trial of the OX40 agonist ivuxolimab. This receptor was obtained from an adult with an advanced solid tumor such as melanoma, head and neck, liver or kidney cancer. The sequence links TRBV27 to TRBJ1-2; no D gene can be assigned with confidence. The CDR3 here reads CASSLSQSGGYTF. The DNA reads TGTGCCAGCAGTTTATCCCAATCGGGGGGCTACACCTTC.